The source of this T cell receptor beta chain is a study of shared clonotypes between healthy human individuals. About the research overall: Three men and a couple of women, aged 18 to 49, were donors. Study-wide findings and caveats: Sequencing depth was expected to affect clonotype sharing among donors. Incompleteness in sorted-subset sequencing, despite large depth, was shown by rarefaction.

Donors comprised only Caucasian adults living in Nashville, Tennessee. The repertoire was sequenced with immunoSEQ multiplex PCR; TCRdb's copy has only in-frame clones and lacks some. Of approximately 1.4 million clones in the sample, around 98% are singletons; the top ten hold roughly 0.45%. Comments on this clone: Its target is unknown.

The CDR3 is made up of 12 amino acids. The V end was cut by 4 bases, the J end by 4 bases, with 11 bases between. Germline values: CDR1 SQVTM, CDR2 ANQGSEA. This TCR derives from a man younger than 40 in good health. The specimen sequenced was naive CD4+ T cells sorted from blood. Stated subset: CD45RA+ positively selected. The J gene is TRBJ2-7, the V gene TRBV29-1, with D unclear. This CDR3 is CSVGKGRYEQYF. The CDR3 coding sequence is TGCAGCGTTGGTAAAGGTCGGTACGAGCAGTACTTC.